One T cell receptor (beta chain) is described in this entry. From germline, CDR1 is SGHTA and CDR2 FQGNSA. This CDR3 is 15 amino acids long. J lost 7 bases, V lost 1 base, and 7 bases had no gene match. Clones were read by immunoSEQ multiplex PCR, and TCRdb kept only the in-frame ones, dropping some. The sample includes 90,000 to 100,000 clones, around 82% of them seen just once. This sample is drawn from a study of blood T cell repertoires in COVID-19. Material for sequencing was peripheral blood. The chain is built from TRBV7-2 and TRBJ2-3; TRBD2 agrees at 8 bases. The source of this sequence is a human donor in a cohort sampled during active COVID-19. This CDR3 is CASSLDGTRRNTQYF. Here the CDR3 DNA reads TGTGCCAGCAGCTTAGACGGGACTAGGCGGAATACGCAGTATTTT.